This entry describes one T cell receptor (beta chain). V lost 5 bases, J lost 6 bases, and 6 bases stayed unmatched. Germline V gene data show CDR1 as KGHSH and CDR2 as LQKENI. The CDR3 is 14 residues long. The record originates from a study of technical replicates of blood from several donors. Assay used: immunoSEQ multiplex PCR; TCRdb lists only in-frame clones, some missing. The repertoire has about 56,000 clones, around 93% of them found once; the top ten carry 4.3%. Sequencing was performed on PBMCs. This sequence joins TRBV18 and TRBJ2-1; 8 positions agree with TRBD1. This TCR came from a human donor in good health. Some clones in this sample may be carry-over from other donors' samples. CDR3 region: CASSKDRVGNEQFF. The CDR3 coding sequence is TGTGCCAGCTCAAAGGACAGGGTGGGCAATGAGCAGTTCTTC.